The 30 T cell receptor beta chains listed next were all sequenced from one sample in a study of a mutant IDH1 vaccine in newly diagnosed glioma. No cognate antigen is known for these TCRs. Specified time point: week 35, safety follow-up. In the vaccine, a single dose held 300 ug of the mutant IDH1 20-mer peptide, along with topical imiquimod. Some clones are missing from TCRdb's copy, which holds only in-frame ones; the method was immunoSEQ multiplex PCR. This table has about 68,000 clones, more than 70% appearing once. This sample comprised PBMCs, obtained from a glioma patient whose treatment included an IDH1 peptide vaccine. These receptors were taken from a man in his late teens or twenties with glioma.

CDR3 residues: CASSRYGTTRGRNSNQPQHF. DNA of the CDR3: TGTGCCAGCAGCCGCTACGGGACTACAAGGGGGAGAAATAGCAATCAGCCCCAGCATTTT. The chain uses TRBV27 and TRBJ1-5, with D maybe TRBD1 (6 bases). The V gene lost 6 bases and the J gene lost 0 bases, with 27 bases spanning the gap. Germline V lookup: CDR1 MNHEY, CDR2 SMNVEV (reference sequence). The CDR3 consists of 20 residues.

This clone was seen a single time. The chain carries TRBV19 and TRBJ2-5, with 7 bases fitting TRBD1. Near its end, the DNA agrees better with TRBJ2-7, so the J call may be wrong. The CDR3 loop spans 15 amino acids. Germline CDR1 reads LNHDA; CDR2 reads SQIVND (reference sequence). The CDR3 nucleotides read TGTGCCAGTAGTATAGATCGGGGACAGACCTACGAGCAGTACTTC. It specifies CASSIDRGQTYEQYF.

The J gene is TRBJ1-1, the V gene TRBV28; 7 bases align to TRBD1. CDR3 length: 15 amino acids. Germline V CDR1 and CDR2: MDHEN, SYDVKM. Trimming removed 5 bases from V and 5 bases from J; junction bases left unmatched: 11. CDR3 coding DNA: TGTGCCAGCAGTAAGACTAGACAGGGTTGGACTGAAGCTTTCTTT. It translates to CASSKTRQGWTEAFF.

The chain links TRBV4-1 to TRBJ1-2; 7 bases are a match to TRBD1. The CDR3 loop spans 14 amino acids. Germline CDR1 MGHRA, CDR2 YSYEKL. V lost 3 bases to trimming and J lost 5 bases; unmatched junction nucleotides: 6. The CDR3 DNA reads TGCGCCAGCAGCCATGGACAGGCCTCTTATGGCTACACCTTC. This gives the protein CASSHGQASYGYTF.

The chain joins TRBV7-2 to TRBJ2-7; D unresolved. The CDR3 totals 11 residues. Germline lookup yields CDR1 SGHTA and CDR2 FQGNSA. Trimming cost V 3 bases and J 6 bases, with 6 bases left between them. This CDR3 is CASSFGSEQYF. For the CDR3, the DNA is TGTGCCAGCAGCTTTGGAAGCGAGCAGTACTTC.

This clone was picked up one time. The V and J genes are TRBV30 and TRBJ1-6, with D possibly TRBD1 on 6 matching bases. Germline CDR1 and CDR2: GTSNPN and SVGIG (reference sequence). V was trimmed by 0 bases and J by 8 bases, leaving 8 bases between them. The CDR3 loop spans 13 amino acids. This CDR3 is CAWSVGGDSPLHF. The CDR3 DNA reads TGTGCCTGGAGTGTAGGGGGGGATTCACCCCTCCACTTT.

This chain uses TRBV27 with TRBJ2-7, with unresolved D. V was cut by 5 bases and J by 3 bases, with 11 bases left in between. Germline loops: CDR1 MNHEY, CDR2 SMNVEV (reference sequence). The CDR3 extends over 13 amino acids. DNA for the CDR3: TGTGCCAGCAGTACTCGACTTGGCTACGAGCAGTACTTC. Translated: CASSTRLGYEQYF.

The genes are TRBV27 and TRBJ2-1; no reliable D call. The germline V gene encodes CDR1 MNHEY and CDR2 SMNVEV (reference sequence). This CDR3 comprises 13 residues. Trimming shortened V by 3 bases and J by 0 bases, and 3 bases separated the two germline ends. CDR3 protein: CASSLGSYNEQFF. The CDR3 bases are TGTGCCAGCAGTTTGGGCTCCTACAATGAGCAGTTCTTC.

This chain joins TRBV7-2 and TRBJ2-2, with TRBD1 matching over 10 bases. V was clipped by 4 bases and J by 0 bases; unmatched bases: 5. This CDR3 has 17 residues. In germline, CDR1 is SGHTA, CDR2 FQGNSA. The DNA for the CDR3 is TGTGCCAGCAGCTCCAGGGACAGGGGCGCGAACACCGGGGAGCTGTTTTTT. Translation: CASSSRDRGANTGELFF.

The chain recombines TRBV12-5 with TRBJ2-6; 11 positions agree with TRBD1. CDR1 LGHNT and CDR2 FRNRAP come from the germline V gene. The CDR3 loop spans 18 amino acids. J gave up 0 bases and V 6 bases, and 7 bases lay outside the gene matches. The CDR3: CASGLGQGVTSGANVLTF. CDR3 DNA sequence: TGTGCTAGTGGCCTGGGACAGGGGGTAACCTCTGGGGCCAACGTCCTGACTTTC.

The chain is built from TRBV13 and TRBJ2-7, with 9 bases fitting TRBD1. The CDR3 contains 13 residues. The V gene end was trimmed by 4 bases and the J gene end by 5 bases; junction bases not matched to a gene: 3. Germline V gene sequence: CDR1 PRHDT, CDR2 FYEKMQ (reference sequence). CDR3 amino acids: CASSSDRGNEQYF. The CDR3 DNA reads as TGTGCCAGCAGCTCGGACAGGGGCAACGAGCAGTACTTC.

V is TRBV6-5 and J is TRBJ1-5; TRBD1 might be the D (6 bases). Trimming pared 5 bases from V and 3 bases from J, leaving 11 bases between. The CDR3 length is 14 residues. Per germline, CDR1 MNHEY and CDR2 SVGAGI. DNA for the CDR3: TGTGCCAGCAGTCCTGGACAGAACAATCAGCCCCAGCATTTT. It specifies CASSPGQNNQPQHF.

This chain links TRBV5-4 with TRBJ2-7; D ambiguous. The germline V gene has CDR1 SGHNT and CDR2 YYREEE (reference sequence). Trimming left V 0 bases short and J 3 bases short, with 10 bases between. CDR3 length: 14 amino acids. The CDR3 DNA reads TGTGCCAGCAGCTTGGGACAAAGGAGCTACGAGCAGTACTTC. Translating gives CASSLGQRSYEQYF.

CDR3 nucleotides: TGTGCCATCAGGGGCGGACTAGTCACCGGGGAGCTGTTTTTT. As protein: CAIRGGLVTGELFF. J is TRBJ2-2 and V is TRBV10-3; 7 bases match TRBD2. The V and J ends lost 6 bases and 4 bases, in that order; junction bases with no gene match: 5. Germline-derived CDR1 and CDR2 are ENHRY and SYGVKD. The CDR3 spans 14 residues.

The chain joins TRBV14 to TRBJ2-2, with no clear D. The ends were cut back, 0 bases at V and 3 bases at J, with 20 bases in the middle. The germline CDR1 and CDR2 sequences are SGHDN and FVKESK. The CDR3 contains 19 residues. CDR3 nucleotides: TGTGCCAGCAGCCAAGATCAAAAGTATGGCTACATGGACACCGGGGAGCTGTTTTTT. It yields the protein CASSQDQKYGYMDTGELFF.

Worth noting for this clone: This sample includes further DNA sequences coding for the same CDR3. The V and J genes are TRBV29-1 and TRBJ2-2, with D possibly TRBD2 on 6 matching bases. CDR3 length equals 13 residues. Germline V lookup: CDR1 SQVTM, CDR2 ANQGSEA. Trimming removed 7 bases at V and 4 bases at J, with 13 bases between. CDR3 sequence: CSGLRDFTGELFF. CDR3 in DNA: TGCAGCGGTCTCCGGGACTTCACCGGGGAGCTGTTTTTT.

V usage is TRBV7-2 and J usage is TRBJ2-4, with TRBD2 matching over 8 bases. Looked up from germline, CDR1 is SGHTA and CDR2 is FQGNSA. This CDR3 spans 14 amino acids. Trimming at V came to 10 bases and at J to 0 bases, leaving 5 bases not matched to a gene. The CDR3 sequence: CATVSGTAKNIQYF. The DNA of the CDR3 is TGTGCCACAGTTAGCGGGACAGCCAAAAACATTCAGTACTTC. Together with reference TRBV7-2 and TRBJ2-4, the CDR3 gives the full variable domain: GAGVSQSPSNKVTEKGKDVELRCDPISGHTALYWYRQSLGQGLEFLIYFQGNSAPDKSGLPSDRFSAERTGGSVSTLTIQRTQQEDSAVYLCATVSGTAKNIQYFGAGTRLSVL.

V is TRBV29-1 and J is TRBJ2-5; TRBD1 matches 9 bases. Germline V gives CDR1 SQVTM, CDR2 ANQGSEA. J gave up 5 bases and V 7 bases, and 11 bases lay outside the gene matches. The CDR3 has 14 residues. The CDR3 DNA is TGCAGCGCCAGGGGACAGGGAAAGTGGGAGACCCAGTACTTC. Encoded protein: CSARGQGKWETQYF.

The chain employs TRBV29-1 and TRBJ2-1, with 7 bases lining up with TRBD2. The length of the CDR3 is 17 residues. CDR1 SQVTM and CDR2 ANQGSEA come from the germline V gene. Losses at the gene ends were 0 bases for V and 0 bases for J; bases not matched to a gene: 8. CDR3 loop: CSVEDLSGGSSYNEQFF. CDR3 coding DNA: TGCAGCGTTGAAGATCTGTCGGGCGGGAGCTCCTACAATGAGCAGTTCTTC.

The V gene is TRBV27, the J gene TRBJ2-4, with D uncertain. The CDR3 extends over 15 amino acids. Germline V gene lookup returns CDR1 MNHEY and CDR2 SMNVEV (reference sequence). Trimming stripped 7 bases from V and 0 bases from J, with 13 bases between. CDR3 DNA: TGTGCCAGCACAGACTCTACCGTAGCCAAAAACATTCAGTACTTC. This encodes CASTDSTVAKNIQYF.

The chain has TRBV18 and TRBJ1-2; D remains ambiguous. Germline V gene lookup returns CDR1 KGHSH and CDR2 LQKENI. Trimming shortened V by 3 bases and J by 3 bases, and 8 bases separated the two germline ends. The CDR3 has 13 amino acids. CDR3 DNA sequence: TGTGCCAGCTCACCGGACCAGGACTATGGCTACACCTTC. Encoded protein: CASSPDQDYGYTF.

The chain is built from TRBV18 and TRBJ2-3; TRBD2 aligns across 10 bases. CDR3 length: 16 amino acids. After removal of 5 bases from V and 1 base from J, the junction contained 6 bases not matched to a gene. The germline V gene encodes CDR1 KGHSH and CDR2 LQKENI. DNA of the CDR3: TGTGCCAGCTCAACGACTAGCGGGTCTCGCACAGATACGCAGTATTTT. This translates into CASSTTSGSRTDTQYF.

The chain joins TRBV7-2 to TRBJ2-5, with 7 bases identical to TRBD1. CDR1 and CDR2 (germline): SGHTA, FQGNSA. The J segment lost 4 bases and the V segment lost 6 bases, leaving 8 bases of the junction unmatched. This CDR3 comprises 14 residues. CDR3 sequence (DNA): TGTGCCAGCAGTTACGACAGGGTAGCAGAGACCCAGTACTTC. Protein: CASSYDRVAETQYF.

The chain employs TRBV27 and TRBJ1-2; TRBD1 aligns across 7 bases. The CDR3 runs to 13 residues. With 6 bases clipped from V and 4 bases from J, the junction kept 5 bases outside the gene matches. The germline CDR1 and CDR2 sequences are MNHEY and SMNVEV (reference sequence). CDR3: CASREGAGYGYTF. Here the CDR3 DNA reads TGTGCCAGCAGGGAGGGGGCCGGCTATGGCTACACCTTC.

As concerns this clone: Given a much more abundant clone one base away, this may be a read error. Additional DNA sequences in this sample encode the identical CDR3. The chain is built from TRBV4-1 and TRBJ2-5, with 7 bases identical to TRBD1. Germline-derived CDR1 and CDR2 are MGHRA and YSYEKL. J lost 1 base, V lost 0 bases, and 2 bases had no gene match. CDR3 length: 15 residues. The CDR3, as DNA: TGCGCCAGCAGCCAAGATCCAGGGGGCCAAGAGACCCAGTACTTC. It encodes CASSQDPGGQETQYF.

V is TRBV18 and J is TRBJ1-1; 12 positions match TRBD1. The CDR3 is 15 amino acids. Germline CDR1 and CDR2: KGHSH and LQKENI. V lost 6 bases, J lost 6 bases, and 8 bases stayed unmatched. Written as DNA, the CDR3 is TGTGCCAGCTCGCCCGGGACAGGGGGCCGGGCTGAAGCTTTCTTT. Protein: CASSPGTGGRAEAFF.

The V gene is TRBV28, the J gene TRBJ1-2; D might be TRBD1 (5 bases). The germline V and J ends were trimmed by 3 bases and 4 bases, with 9 bases remaining between them. The germline V gene encodes CDR1 MDHEN and CDR2 SYDVKM. CDR3 length: 13 residues. The CDR3 loop reads CASSLQGFYGYTF. The CDR3 DNA sequence: TGTGCCAGCAGTTTGCAGGGTTTCTATGGCTACACCTTC.

This chain joins TRBV5-1 and TRBJ2-3; D tentatively reads TRBD1 or TRBD2 (5 bases each). Trimming took off 0 bases at V and 12 bases at J, with 20 bases between the two ends. CDR1 and CDR2 (germline): SGHRS, YFSETQ. The CDR3 consists of 15 residues. CDR3 in amino acids: CASSLAQVTGRVQYF. CDR3 DNA sequence: TGCGCCAGCAGCTTGGCCCAGGTCACGGGGCGGGTCCAGTATTTT.

The chain is built from TRBV19 and TRBJ1-1, with 7 nucleotides matching TRBD1. CDR1 LNHDA and CDR2 SQIVND come from the germline V gene (reference sequence). This CDR3 has 15 residues. J gave up 0 bases and V 9 bases, and 10 bases lay outside the gene matches. The DNA of the CDR3 is TGTGCCAGCACCGCCGGGACAGCCATGAACACTGAAGCTTTCTTT. It is translated as CASTAGTAMNTEAFF.

The chain is built from TRBV11-2 and TRBJ1-1; no definite D call. The CDR3 is 13 amino acids. Trimming left V 3 bases short and J 1 base short, with 6 bases between. Germline lookup yields CDR1 SGHAT and CDR2 FQNNGV. The CDR3 DNA is TGTGCCAGCAGCTTCGCGTCGAACACTGAAGCTTTCTTT. Protein: CASSFASNTEAFF.